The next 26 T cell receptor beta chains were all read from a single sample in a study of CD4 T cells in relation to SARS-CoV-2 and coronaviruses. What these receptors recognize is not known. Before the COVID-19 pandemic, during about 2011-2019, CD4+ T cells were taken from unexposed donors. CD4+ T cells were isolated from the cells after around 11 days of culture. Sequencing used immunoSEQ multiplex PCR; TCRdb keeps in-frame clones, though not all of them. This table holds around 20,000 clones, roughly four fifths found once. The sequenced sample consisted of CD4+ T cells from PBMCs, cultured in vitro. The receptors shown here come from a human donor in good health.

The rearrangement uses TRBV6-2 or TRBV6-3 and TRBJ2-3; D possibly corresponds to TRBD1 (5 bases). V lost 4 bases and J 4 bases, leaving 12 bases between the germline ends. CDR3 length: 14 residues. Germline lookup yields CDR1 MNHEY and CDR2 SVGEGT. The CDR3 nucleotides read TGTGCCAGCAGTTCCACCAGGGTTCCAGATACGCAGTATTTT. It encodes CASSSTRVPDTQYF.

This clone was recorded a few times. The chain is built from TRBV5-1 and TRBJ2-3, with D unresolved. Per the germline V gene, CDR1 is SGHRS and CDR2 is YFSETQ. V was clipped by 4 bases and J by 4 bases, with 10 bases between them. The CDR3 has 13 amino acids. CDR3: CASSLSTSDTQYF. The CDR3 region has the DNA TGCGCCAGCAGCCTAAGCACGTCAGATACGCAGTATTTT. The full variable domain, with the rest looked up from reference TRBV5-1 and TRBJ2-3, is KAGVTQTPRYLIKTRGQQVTLSCSPISGHRSVSWYQQTPGQGLQFLFEYFSETQRNKGNFPGRFSGRQFSNSRSEMNVSTLELGDSALYLCASSLSTSDTQYFGPGTRLTVL.

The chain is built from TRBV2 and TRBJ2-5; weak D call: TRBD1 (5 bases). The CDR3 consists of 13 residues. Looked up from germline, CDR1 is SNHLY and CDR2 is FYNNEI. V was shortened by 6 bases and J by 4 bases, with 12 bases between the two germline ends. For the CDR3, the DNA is TGTGCCAGCAGCCTAGACAGTCTAGAGACCCAGTACTTC. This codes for CASSLDSLETQYF.

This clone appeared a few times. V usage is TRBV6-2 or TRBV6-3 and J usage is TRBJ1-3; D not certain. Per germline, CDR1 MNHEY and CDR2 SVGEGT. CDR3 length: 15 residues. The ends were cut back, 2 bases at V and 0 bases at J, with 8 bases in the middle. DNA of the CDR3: TGTGCCAGCAGTTACGCAGGATCCTCTGGAAACACCATATATTTT. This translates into CASSYAGSSGNTIYF.

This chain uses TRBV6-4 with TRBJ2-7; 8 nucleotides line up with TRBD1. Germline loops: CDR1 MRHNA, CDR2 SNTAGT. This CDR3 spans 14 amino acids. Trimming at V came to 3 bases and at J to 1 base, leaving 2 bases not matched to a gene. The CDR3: CASSEQGDSYEQYF. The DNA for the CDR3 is TGTGCCAGCAGTGAACAGGGGGATTCCTACGAGCAGTACTTC.

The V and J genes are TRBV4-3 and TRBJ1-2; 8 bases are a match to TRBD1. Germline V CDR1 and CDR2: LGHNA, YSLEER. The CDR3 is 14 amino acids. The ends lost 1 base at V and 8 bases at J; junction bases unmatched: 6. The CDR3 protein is CASSQGGTGGGYTF. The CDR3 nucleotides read TGCGCCAGCAGCCAAGGCGGGACAGGTGGAGGCTACACCTTC.

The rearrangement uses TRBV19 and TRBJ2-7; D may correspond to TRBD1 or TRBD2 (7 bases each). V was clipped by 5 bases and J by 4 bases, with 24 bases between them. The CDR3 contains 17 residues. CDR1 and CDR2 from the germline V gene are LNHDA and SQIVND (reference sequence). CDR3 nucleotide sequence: TGTGCCAGTAGTGCCTCTTCCGGGACAGCGGGGAGGTACGAGCAGTACTTC. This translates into CASSASSGTAGRYEQYF.

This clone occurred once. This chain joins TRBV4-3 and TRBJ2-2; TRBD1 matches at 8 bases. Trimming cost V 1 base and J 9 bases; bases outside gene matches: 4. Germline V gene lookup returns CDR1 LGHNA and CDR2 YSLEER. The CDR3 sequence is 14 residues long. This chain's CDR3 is CASSQASGGRELFF. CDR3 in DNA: TGCGCCAGCAGCCAAGCATCAGGGGGCAGGGAGCTGTTTTTT.

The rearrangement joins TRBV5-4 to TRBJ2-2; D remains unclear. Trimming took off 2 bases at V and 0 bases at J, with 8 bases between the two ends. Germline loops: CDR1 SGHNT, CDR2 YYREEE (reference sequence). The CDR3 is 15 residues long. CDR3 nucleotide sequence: TGTGCCAGCAGCTTTATAGAATCGAACACCGGGGAGCTGTTTTTT. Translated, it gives CASSFIESNTGELFF.

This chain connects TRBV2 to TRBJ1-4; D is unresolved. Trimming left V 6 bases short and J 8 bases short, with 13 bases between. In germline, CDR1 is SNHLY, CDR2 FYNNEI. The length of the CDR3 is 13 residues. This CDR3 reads CASRQVLKEKLFF. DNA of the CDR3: TGTGCCAGCAGGCAGGTCTTAAAGGAAAAACTGTTTTTT. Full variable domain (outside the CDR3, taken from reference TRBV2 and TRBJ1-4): EPEVTQTPSHQVTQMGQEVILRCVPISNHLYFYWYRQILGQKVEFLVSFYNNEISEKSEIFDDQFSVERPDGSNFTLKIRSTKLEDSAMYFCASRQVLKEKLFFGSGTQLSVL.

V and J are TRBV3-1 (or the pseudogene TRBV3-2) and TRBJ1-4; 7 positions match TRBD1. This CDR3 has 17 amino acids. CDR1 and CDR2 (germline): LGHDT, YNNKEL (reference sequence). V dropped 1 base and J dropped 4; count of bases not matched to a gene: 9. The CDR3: CASSQGTPTGLNEKLFF. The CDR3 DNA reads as TGTGCCAGCAGCCAAGGGACCCCGACAGGGCTTAATGAAAAACTGTTTTTT.

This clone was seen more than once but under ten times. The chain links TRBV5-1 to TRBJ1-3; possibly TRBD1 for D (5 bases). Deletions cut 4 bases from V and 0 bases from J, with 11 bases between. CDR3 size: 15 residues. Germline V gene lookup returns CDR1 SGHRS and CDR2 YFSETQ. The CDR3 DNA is TGCGCCAGCAGCGCTCCGGGGGGCTCTGGAAACACCATATATTTT. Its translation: CASSAPGGSGNTIYF. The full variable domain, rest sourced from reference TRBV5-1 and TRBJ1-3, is KAGVTQTPRYLIKTRGQQVTLSCSPISGHRSVSWYQQTPGQGLQFLFEYFSETQRNKGNFPGRFSGRQFSNSRSEMNVSTLELGDSALYLCASSAPGGSGNTIYFGEGSWLTVV.

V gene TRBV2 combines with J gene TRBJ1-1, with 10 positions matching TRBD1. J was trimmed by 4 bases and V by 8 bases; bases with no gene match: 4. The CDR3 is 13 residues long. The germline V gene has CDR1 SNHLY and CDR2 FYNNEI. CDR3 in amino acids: CASSWTGGTEAFF. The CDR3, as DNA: TGTGCCAGCTCCTGGACAGGGGGCACTGAAGCTTTCTTT.

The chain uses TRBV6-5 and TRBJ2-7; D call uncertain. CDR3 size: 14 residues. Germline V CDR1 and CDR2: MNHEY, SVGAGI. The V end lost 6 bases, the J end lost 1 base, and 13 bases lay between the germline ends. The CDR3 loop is CASSPDRRSYEQYF. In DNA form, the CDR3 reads TGTGCCAGCAGCCCAGACCGGAGATCCTACGAGCAGTACTTC.

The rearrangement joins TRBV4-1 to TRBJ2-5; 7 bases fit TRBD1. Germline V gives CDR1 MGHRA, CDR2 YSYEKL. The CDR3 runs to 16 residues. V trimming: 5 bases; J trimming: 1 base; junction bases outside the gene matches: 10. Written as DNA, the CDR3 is TGCGCCAGCAGCTCAACACAGGGGACCTCCCAAGAGACCCAGTACTTC. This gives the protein CASSSTQGTSQETQYF.

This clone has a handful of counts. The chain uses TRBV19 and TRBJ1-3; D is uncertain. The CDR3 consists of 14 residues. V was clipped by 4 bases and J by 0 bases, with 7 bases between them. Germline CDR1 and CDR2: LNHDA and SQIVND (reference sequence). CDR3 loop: CASSSAFSGNTIYF. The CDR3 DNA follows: TGTGCCAGTAGTAGTGCCTTCTCTGGAAACACCATATATTTT.

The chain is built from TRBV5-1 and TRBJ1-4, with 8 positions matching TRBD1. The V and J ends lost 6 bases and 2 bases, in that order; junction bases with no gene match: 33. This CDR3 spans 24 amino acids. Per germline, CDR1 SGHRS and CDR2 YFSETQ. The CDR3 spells CASTGNSGTGQDTIGSLTNEKLFF. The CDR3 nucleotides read TGCGCCAGCACCGGGAATTCGGGAACGGGACAGGACACCATCGGGTCCCTGACTAATGAAAAACTGTTTTTT.

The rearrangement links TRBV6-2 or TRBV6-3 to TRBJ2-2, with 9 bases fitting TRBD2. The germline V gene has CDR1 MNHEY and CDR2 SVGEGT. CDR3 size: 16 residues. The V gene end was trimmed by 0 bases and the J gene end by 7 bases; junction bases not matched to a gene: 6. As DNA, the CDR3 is TGTGCCAGCAGTTACTCGCCAGCGGGAGGCGGCGGGGAGCTGTTTTTT. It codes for CASSYSPAGGGGELFF.

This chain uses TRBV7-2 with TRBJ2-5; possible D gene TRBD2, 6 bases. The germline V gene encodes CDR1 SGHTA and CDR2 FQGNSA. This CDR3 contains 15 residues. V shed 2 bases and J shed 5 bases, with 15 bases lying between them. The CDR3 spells CASSLQGGGRETQYF. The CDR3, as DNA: TGTGCCAGCAGCTTACAGGGAGGTGGGAGGGAGACCCAGTACTTC.

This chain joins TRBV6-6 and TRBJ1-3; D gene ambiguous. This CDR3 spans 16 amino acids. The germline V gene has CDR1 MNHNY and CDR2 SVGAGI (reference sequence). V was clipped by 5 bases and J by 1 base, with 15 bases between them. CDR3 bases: TGTGCCAGCAGTAAAAATGGCCCCACGTCTGGAAACACCATATATTTT. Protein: CASSKNGPTSGNTIYF.

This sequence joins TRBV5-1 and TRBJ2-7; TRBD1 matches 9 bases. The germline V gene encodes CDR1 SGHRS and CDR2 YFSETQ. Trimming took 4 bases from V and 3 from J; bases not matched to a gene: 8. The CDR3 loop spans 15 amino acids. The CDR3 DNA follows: TGCGCCAGCAGCGTTACCGGGACAGGGAGCTACGAGCAGTACTTC. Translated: CASSVTGTGSYEQYF.

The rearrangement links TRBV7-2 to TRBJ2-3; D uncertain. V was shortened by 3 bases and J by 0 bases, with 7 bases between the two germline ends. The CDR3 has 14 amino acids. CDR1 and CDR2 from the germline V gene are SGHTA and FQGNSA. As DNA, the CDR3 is TGTGCCAGCAGCTTTCGGTCTAGCACAGATACGCAGTATTTT. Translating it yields CASSFRSSTDTQYF.

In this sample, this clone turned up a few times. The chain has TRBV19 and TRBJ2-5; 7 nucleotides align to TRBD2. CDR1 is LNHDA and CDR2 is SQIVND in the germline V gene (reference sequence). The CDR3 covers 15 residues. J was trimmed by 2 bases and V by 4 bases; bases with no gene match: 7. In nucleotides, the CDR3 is TGTGCCAGTAGTACCATAGCGGGCCTACAAGAGACCCAGTACTTC. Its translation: CASSTIAGLQETQYF.

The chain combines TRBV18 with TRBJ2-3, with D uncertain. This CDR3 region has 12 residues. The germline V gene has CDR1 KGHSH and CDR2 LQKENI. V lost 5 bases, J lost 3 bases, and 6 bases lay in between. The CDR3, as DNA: TGTGCCAGCTCATCGGTTACAGATACGCAGTATTTT. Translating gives CASSSVTDTQYF.

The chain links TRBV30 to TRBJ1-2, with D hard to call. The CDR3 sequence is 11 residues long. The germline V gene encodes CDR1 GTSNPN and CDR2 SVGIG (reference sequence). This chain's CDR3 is CAENTNYGYTF. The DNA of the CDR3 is TGTGCGGAGAACACCAACTATGGCTACACCTTC.

The CDR3 nucleotides are TGCGCCAGCAGCCAAGACGGTTGGCAGGGACATAGCAATCAGCCCCAGCATTTT. This gives the protein CASSQDGWQGHSNQPQHF. This chain uses TRBV4-1 with TRBJ1-5; D is perhaps TRBD1 (6 bases). The CDR3 length is 18 residues. CDR1 MGHRA and CDR2 YSYEKL come from the germline V gene. Trimming left V 0 bases short and J 0 bases short, with 15 bases between.